These 4 T cell receptor beta chains were sequenced from one sample in a study of blood T cell repertoires in COVID-19. Profiling relied on immunoSEQ multiplex PCR, and the TCRdb table lists in-frame clones only, not all of them. Of 200,000 to 250,000 clones in the sample, approximately 90% were seen once. Sequencing was done on a sample of peripheral blood. The receptors here all came from a man aged 25-45 years who had recovered from COVID-19.

The rearrangement links TRBV12-3 or TRBV12-4 to TRBJ1-1; 7 bases are a match to TRBD1. This CDR3 is 10 amino acids long. V trimming: 6 bases; J trimming: 8 bases; junction bases outside the gene matches: 0. CDR3 in DNA: TGTGCCAGCAGGACAGGGGAAGCTTTCTTT. As protein: CASRTGEAFF.

Notes on this clone: Other DNA sequences in the sample encode the same CDR3. This rearrangement joins TRBV11-2 to TRBJ1-2, with 11 bases fitting TRBD1. Per the germline V gene, CDR1 is SGHAT and CDR2 is FQNNGV. This CDR3 spans 14 amino acids. After removal of 5 bases from V and 4 bases from J, the junction contained 3 bases not matched to a gene. As DNA, the CDR3 is TGTGCCAGCAGCCTGGGGACAGGGGGCTATGGCTACACCTTC. It is translated as CASSLGTGGYGYTF.

This chain joins TRBV27 and TRBJ1-1, with D possibly matching TRBD1 (6 bases). CDR3 size: 14 residues. V lost 6 bases, J lost 0 bases, and 11 bases lay in between. CDR1 and CDR2 (germline): MNHEY, SMNVEV (reference sequence). This CDR3 reads CASRNRVMNTEAFF. The CDR3 DNA reads TGTGCCAGCAGGAACAGGGTAATGAACACTGAAGCTTTCTTT.

The J gene is TRBJ2-5, the V gene TRBV5-1; 7 bases align to TRBD2. CDR1 and CDR2 (germline): SGHRS, YFSETQ. J lost 3 bases, V lost 1 base, and 6 bases had no gene match. This CDR3 is 15 amino acids long. Here the CDR3 reads CASSLRLAVEETQYF. The CDR3 nucleotides read TGCGCCAGCAGCTTGAGGCTAGCGGTAGAAGAGACCCAGTACTTC.